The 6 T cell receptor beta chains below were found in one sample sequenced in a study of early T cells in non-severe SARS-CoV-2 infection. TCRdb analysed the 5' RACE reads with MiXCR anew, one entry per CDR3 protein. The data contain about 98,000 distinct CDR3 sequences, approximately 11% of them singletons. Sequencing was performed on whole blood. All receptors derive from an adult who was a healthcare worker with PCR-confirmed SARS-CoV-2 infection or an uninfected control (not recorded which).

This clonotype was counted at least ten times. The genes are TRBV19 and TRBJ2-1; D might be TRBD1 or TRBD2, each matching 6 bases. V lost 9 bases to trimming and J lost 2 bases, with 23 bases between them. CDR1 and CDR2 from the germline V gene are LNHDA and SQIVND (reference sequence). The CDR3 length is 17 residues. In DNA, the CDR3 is TGTGCCAGCGCCGGGGGAAACAGGGTACTCGCCTACAATGAGCAGTTCTTC. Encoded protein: CASAGGNRVLAYNEQFF.

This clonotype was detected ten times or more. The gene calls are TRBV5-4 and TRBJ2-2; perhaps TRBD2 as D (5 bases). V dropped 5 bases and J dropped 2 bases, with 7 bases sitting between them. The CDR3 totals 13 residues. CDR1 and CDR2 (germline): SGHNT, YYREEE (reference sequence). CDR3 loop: CASRRLNTGELFF. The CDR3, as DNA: TGTGCCAGCAGGAGACTAAACACCGGGGAGCTGTTTTTT.

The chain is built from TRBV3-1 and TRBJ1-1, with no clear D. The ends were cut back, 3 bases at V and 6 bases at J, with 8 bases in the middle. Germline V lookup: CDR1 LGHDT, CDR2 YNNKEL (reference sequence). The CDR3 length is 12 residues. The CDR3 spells CASSQQLSEAFF. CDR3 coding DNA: TGTGCCAGCAGCCAGCAGCTCTCTGAAGCTTTCTTT. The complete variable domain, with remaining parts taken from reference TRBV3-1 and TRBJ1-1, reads DTAVSQTPKYLVTQMGNDKSIKCEQNLGHDTMYWYKQDSKKFLKIMFSYNNKELIINETVPNRFSPKSPDKAHLNLHINSLELGDSAVYFCASSQQLSEAFFGQGTRLTVV.

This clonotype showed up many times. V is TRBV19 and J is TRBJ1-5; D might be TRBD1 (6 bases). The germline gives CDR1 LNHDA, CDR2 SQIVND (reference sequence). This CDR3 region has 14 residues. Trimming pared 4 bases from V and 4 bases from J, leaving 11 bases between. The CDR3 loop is CASSRRTANQPQHF. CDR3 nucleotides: TGTGCCAGTAGTAGACGGACAGCTAATCAGCCCCAGCATTTT.

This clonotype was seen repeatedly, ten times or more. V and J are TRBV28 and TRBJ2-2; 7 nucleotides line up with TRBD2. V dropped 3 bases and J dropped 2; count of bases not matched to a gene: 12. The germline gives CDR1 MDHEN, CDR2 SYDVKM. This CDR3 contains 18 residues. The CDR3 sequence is CASSFPDSGALNTGELFF. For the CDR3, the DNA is TGTGCCAGCAGTTTCCCTGACAGCGGGGCACTCAACACCGGGGAGCTGTTTTTT.

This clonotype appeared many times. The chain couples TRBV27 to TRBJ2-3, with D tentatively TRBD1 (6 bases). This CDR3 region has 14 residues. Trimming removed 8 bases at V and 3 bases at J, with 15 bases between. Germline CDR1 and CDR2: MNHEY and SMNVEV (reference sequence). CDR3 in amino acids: CASGWGPGTDTQYF. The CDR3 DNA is TGTGCCAGCGGCTGGGGGCCGGGGACAGATACGCAGTATTTT.